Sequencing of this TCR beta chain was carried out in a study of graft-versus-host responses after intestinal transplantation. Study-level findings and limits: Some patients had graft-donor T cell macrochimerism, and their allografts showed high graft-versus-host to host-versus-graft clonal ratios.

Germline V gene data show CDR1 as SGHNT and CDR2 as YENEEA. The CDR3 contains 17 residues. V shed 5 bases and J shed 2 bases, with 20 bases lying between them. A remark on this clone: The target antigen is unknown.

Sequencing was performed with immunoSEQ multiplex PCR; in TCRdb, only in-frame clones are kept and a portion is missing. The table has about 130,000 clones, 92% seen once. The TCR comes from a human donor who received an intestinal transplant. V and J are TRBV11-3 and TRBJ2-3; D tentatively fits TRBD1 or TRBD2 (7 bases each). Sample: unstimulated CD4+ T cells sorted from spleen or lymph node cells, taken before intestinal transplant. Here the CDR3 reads CASSLQGTTGLTDTQYF. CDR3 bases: TGTGCCAGCAGCCTACAGGGGACTACAGGTCTCACAGATACGCAGTATTTT.